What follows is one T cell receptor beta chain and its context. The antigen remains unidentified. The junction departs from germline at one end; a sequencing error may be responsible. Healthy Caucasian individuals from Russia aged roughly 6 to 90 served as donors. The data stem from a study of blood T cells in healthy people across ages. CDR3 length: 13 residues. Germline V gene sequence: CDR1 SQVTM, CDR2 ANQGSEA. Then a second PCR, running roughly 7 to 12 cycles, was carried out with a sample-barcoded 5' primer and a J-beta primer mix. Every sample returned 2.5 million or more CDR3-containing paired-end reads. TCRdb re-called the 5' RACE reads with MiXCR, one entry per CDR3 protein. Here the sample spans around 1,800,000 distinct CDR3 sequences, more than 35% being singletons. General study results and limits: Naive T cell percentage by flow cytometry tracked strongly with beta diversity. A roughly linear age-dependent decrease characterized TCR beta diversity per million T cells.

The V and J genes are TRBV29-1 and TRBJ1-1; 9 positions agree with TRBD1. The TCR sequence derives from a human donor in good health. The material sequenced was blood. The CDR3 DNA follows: TGCAGCGTCGAAGAACAGGGGGCCTCTGAAGCTTTCTTT. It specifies CSVEEQGASEAFF.